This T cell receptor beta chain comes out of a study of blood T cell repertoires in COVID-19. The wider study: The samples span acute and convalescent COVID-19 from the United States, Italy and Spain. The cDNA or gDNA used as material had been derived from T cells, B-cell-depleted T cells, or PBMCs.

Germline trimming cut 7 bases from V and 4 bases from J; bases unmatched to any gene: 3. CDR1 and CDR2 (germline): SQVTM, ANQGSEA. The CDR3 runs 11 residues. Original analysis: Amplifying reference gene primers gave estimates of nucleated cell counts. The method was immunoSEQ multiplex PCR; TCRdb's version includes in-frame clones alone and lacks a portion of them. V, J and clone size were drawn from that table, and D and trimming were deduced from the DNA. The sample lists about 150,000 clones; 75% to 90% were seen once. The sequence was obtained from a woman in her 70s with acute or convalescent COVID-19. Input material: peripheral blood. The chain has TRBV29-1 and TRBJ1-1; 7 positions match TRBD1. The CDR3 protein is CSARQGTEAFF. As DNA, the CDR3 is TGCAGCGCCAGACAGGGCACTGAAGCTTTCTTT. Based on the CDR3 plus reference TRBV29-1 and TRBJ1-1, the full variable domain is SAVISQKPSRDICQRGTSLTIQCQVDSQVTMMFWYRQQPGQSLTLIATANQGSEATYESGFVIDKFPISRPNLTFSTLTVSNMSPEDSSIYLCSARQGTEAFFGQGTRLTVV.